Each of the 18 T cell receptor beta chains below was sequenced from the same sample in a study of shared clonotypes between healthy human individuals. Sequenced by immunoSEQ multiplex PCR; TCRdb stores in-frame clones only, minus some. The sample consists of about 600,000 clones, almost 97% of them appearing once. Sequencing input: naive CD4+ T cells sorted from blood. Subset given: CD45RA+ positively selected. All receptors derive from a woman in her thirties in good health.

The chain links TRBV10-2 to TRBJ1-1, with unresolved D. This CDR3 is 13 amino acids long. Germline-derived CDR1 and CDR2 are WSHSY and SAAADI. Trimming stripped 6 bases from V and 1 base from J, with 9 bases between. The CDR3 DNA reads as TGCGCCAGCAGATTCTCAGGGAACACTGAAGCTTTCTTT. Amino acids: CASRFSGNTEAFF.

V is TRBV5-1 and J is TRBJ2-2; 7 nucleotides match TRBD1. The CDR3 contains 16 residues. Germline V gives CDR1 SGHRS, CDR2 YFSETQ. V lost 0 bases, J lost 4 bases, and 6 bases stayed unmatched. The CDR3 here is CASSLGGGAGTGELFF. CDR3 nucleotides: TGCGCCAGCAGCTTGGGAGGGGGCGCGGGCACCGGGGAGCTGTTTTTT.

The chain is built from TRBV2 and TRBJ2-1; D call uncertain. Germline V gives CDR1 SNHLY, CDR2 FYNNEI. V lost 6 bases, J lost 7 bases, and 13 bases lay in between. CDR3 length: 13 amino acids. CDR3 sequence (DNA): TGTGCCAGCAGACTCGCTCGACCGAATGAGCAGTTCTTC. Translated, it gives CASRLARPNEQFF.

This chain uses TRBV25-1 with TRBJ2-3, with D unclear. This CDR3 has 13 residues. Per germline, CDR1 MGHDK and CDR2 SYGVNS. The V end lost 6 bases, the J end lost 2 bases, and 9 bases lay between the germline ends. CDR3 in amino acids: CASRGRNTDTQYF. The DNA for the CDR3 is TGTGCCAGCAGAGGCCGCAACACAGATACGCAGTATTTT.

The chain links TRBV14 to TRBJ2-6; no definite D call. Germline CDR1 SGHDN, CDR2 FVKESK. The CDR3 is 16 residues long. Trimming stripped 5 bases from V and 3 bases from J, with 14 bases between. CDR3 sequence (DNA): TGTGCCAGCAGCAGGGTTTCAATGAGTGGGGCCAACGTCCTGACTTTC. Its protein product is CASSRVSMSGANVLTF.

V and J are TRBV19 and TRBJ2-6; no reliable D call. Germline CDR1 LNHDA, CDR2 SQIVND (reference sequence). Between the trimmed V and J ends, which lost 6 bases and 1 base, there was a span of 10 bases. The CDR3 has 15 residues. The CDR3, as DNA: TGTGCCAGTAGGAACTTTGGATCTGGGGCCAACGTCCTGACTTTC. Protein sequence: CASRNFGSGANVLTF.

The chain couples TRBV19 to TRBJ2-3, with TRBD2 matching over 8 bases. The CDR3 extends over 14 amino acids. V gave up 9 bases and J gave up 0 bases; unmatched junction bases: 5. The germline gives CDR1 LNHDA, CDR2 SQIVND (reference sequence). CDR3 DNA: TGTGCCAGCGGTAGCGGGACTAGCACAGATACGCAGTATTTT. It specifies CASGSGTSTDTQYF.

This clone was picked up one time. DNA of the CDR3: TGTGCCAGCAGCCGAGGAACCACAACATTCCGAAACACCATATATTTT. Translating gives CASSRGTTTFRNTIYF. The chain has TRBV14 and TRBJ1-3, with no clear D. Germline-derived CDR1 and CDR2 are SGHDN and FVKESK. V was trimmed by 4 bases and J by 5 bases, leaving 18 bases between them. CDR3 length equals 16 residues.

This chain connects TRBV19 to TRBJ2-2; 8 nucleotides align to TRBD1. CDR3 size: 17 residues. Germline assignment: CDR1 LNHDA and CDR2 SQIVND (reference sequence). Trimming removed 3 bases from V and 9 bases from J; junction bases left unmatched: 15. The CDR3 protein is CASSILGGQGNFRELFF. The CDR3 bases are TGTGCCAGTAGTATTCTCGGAGGACAGGGAAATTTCAGGGAGCTGTTTTTT. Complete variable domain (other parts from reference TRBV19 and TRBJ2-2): DGGITQSPKYLFRKEGQNVTLSCEQNLNHDAMYWYRQDPGQGLRLIYYSQIVNDFQKGDIAEGYSVSREKKESFPLTVTSAQKNPTAFYLCASSILGGQGNFRELFFGEGSRLTVL.

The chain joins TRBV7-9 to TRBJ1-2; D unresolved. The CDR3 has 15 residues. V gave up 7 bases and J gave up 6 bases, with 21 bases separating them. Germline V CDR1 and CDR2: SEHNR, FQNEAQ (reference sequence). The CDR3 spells CASTVGSDPEDGYTF. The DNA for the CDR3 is TGTGCCAGCACTGTGGGTTCAGATCCCGAGGATGGCTACACCTTC.

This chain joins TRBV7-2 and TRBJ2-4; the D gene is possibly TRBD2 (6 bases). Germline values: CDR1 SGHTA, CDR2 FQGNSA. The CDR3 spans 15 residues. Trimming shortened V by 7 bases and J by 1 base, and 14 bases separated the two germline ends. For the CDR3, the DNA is TGTGCCAGCACCCCCGGCGGGAAGGCCAAAAACATTCAGTACTTC. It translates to CASTPGGKAKNIQYF.

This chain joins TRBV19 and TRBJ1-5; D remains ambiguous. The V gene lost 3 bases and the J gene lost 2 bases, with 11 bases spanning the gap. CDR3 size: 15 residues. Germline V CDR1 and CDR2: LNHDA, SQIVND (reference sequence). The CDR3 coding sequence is TGTGCCAGTAGTATGTTAGGAACAGGCAATCAGCCCCAGCATTTT. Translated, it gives CASSMLGTGNQPQHF.

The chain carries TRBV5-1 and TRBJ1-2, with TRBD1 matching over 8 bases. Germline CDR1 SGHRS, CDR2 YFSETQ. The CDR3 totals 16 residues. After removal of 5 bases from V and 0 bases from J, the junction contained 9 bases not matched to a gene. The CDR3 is CASRAGGVGANYGYTF. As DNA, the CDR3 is TGCGCCAGCAGAGCAGGGGGCGTGGGGGCTAACTATGGCTACACCTTC.

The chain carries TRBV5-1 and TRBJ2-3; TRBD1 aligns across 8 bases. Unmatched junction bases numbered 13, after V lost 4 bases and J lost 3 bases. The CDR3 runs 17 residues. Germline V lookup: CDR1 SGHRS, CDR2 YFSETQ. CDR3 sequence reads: CASSIGQGGPGTDTQYF. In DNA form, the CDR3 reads TGCGCCAGCAGCATAGGACAGGGAGGCCCTGGGACAGATACGCAGTATTTT.

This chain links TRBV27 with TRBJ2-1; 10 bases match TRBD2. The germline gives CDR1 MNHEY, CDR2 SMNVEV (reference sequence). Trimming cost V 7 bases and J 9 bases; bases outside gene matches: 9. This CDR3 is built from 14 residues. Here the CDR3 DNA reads TGTGCCAGCACGGGCGCTAGCGGGAGCACTGAGCAGTTCTTC. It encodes CASTGASGSTEQFF.

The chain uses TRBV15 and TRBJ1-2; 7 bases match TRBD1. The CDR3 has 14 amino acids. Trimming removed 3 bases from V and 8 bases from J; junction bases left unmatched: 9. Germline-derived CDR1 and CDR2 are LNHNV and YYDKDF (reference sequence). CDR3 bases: TGTGCCACCAGCAGCCGAAAACAGGGGAACGGCTACACCTTC. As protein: CATSSRKQGNGYTF.

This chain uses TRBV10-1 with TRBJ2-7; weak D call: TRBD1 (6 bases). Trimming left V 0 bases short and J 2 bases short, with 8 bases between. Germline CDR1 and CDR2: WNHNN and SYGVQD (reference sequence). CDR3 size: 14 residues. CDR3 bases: TGCGCCAGCAGTGAGTCCAGGGGCCCCTACGAGCAGTACTTC. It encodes CASSESRGPYEQYF.

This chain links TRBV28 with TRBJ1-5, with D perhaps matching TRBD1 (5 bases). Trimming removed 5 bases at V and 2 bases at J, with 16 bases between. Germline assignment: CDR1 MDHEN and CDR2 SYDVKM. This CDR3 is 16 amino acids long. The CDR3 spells CASSVPTGGGNQPQHF. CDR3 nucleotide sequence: TGTGCCAGCAGTGTCCCCACCGGGGGGGGCAATCAGCCCCAGCATTTT.